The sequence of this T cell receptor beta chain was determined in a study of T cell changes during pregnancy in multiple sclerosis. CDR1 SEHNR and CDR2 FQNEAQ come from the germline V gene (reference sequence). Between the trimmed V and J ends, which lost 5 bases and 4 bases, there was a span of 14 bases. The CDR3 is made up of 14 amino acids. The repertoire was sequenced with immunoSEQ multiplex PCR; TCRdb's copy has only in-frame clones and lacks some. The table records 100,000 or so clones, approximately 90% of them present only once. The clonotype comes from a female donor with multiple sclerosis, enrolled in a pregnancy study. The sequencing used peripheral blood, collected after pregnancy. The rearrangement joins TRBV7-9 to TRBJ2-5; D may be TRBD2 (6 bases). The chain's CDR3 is CASSLAGRGETQYF. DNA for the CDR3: TGTGCCAGCAGCCTTGCGGGAAGGGGAGAGACCCAGTACTTC. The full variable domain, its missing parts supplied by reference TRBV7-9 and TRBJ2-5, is DTGVSQNPRHKITKRGQNVTFRCDPISEHNRLYWYRQTLGQGPEFLTYFQNEAQLEKSRLLSDRFSAERPKGSFSTLEIQRTEQGDSAMYLCASSLAGRGETQYFGPGTRLLVL.